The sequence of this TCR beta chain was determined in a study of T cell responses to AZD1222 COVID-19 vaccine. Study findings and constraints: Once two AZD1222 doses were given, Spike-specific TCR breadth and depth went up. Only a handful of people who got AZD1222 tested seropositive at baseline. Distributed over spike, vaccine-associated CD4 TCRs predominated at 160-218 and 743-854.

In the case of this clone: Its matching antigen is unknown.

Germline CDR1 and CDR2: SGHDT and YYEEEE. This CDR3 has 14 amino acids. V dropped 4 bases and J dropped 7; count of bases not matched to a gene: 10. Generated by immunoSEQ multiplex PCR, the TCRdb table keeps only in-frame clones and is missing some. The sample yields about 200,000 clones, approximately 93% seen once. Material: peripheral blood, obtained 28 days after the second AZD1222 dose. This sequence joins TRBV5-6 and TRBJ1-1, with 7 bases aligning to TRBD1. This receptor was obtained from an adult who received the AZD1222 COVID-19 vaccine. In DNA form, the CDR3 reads TGTGCCAGCAGCACCGGACGACGGGACAGTGAAGCTTTCTTT. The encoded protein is CASSTGRRDSEAFF.